This T cell receptor beta chain is drawn from a study of T-cell reconstitution after alpha-beta-depleted transplantation in children. Study-wide results and caveats: Newly generated T cells supplied most T-cell counts and diversity one year post-transplant.

Unique molecular identifiers were used in preparing the TCRbeta library. TCRdb re-derived calls from the PCR reads in MiXCR, one entry per CDR3 protein. The table records about 240,000 distinct CDR3 sequences, roughly a quarter of them present only once. Only a few counts were recorded for this clonotype. The target antigen is unknown. This CDR3 comprises 13 residues. V was clipped by 5 bases and J by 5 bases, with 12 bases between them. The germline gives CDR1 SGHTA, CDR2 FQGNSA. The chain links TRBV7-2 to TRBJ2-5; D gene ambiguous. Sequencing was performed on PBMCs, taken before TCRalphabeta/CD19-depleted stem cell transplant. The TCR comes from a girl aged 2-10 years with Fanconi anemia, due to receive a stem cell transplant. Here the CDR3 reads CASSTLPQETQYF. Written as DNA, the CDR3 is TGTGCCAGCAGCACTCTTCCCCAGGAGACCCAGTACTTC.